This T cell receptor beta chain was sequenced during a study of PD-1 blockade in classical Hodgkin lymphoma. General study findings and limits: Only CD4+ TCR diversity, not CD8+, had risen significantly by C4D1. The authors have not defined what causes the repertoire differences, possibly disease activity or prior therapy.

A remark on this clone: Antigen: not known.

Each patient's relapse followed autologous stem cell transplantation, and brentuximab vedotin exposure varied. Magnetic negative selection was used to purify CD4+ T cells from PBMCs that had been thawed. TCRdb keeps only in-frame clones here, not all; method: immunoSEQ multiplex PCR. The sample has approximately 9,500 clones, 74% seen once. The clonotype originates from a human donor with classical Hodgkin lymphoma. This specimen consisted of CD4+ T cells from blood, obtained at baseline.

CDR3 in DNA: TGTGCCAGCAGCTTAGGAGCGGGGAACGACTACGAGCAGTACTTC. This translates into CASSLGAGNDYEQYF. The V gene is TRBV7-3, the J gene TRBJ2-7; 7 positions agree with TRBD2. The germline CDR1 and CDR2 sequences are SGHTA and FQGTGA. This CDR3 is 15 amino acids long. The V segment lost 2 bases and the J segment 3 bases; nucleotides outside the gene matches: 7.